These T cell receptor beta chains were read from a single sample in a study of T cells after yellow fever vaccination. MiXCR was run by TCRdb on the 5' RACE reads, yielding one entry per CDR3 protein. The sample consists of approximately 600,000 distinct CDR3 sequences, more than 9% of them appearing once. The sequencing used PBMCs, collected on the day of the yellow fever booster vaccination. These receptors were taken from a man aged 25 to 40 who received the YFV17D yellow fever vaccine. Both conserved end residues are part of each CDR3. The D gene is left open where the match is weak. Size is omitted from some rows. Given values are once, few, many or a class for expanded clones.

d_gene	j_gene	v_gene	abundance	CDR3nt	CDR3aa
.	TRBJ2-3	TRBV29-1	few	TGCAGCGCCCTCCCCGGGACAGATACGCAGTATTTT	CSALPGTDTQYF
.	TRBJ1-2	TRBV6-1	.	TGTGCCAGCAGTGAAGGCGTAGGGCCAGAGGGCTACACCTTC	CASSEGVGPEGYTF
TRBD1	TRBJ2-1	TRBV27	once	TGTGCCAGCAGTCGATACCCTTTCTATAGGACAGGGGAGGACAATGAGCAGTTCTTC	CASSRYPFYRTGEDNEQFF
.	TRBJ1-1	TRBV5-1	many	TGCGCCAGCAGCTTGAGGGGAGGGAACACTGAAGCTTTCTTT	CASSLRGGNTEAFF
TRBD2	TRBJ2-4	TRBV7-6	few	TGTGCCAGCAGTTCCAGTCCTGGACTAGCGGGTAACAAAAACATTCAGTACTTC	CASSSSPGLAGNKNIQYF
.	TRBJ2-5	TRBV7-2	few	TGTGCCAGCAGCTCTCGTTCGGCCAGACCGCAAGAGACCCAGTACTTC	CASSSRSARPQETQYF
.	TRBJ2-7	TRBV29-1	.	TGCAGCGTTGTTCCTCTCGCAGGGGTTTCCTACGAGCAGTACTTC	CSVVPLAGVSYEQYF
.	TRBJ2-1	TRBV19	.	TGTGCCAGTAGTATAGTTTGGGGCTTGATGTTCTTC	CASSIVWGLMFF
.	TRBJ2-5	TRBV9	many	TGTGCCAGCAGCGTCCGGGCACTAGCAGAGACCCAGTACTTC	CASSVRALAETQYF
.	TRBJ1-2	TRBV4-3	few	TGCGCCAGCAGCGTCGGGCAGGTGGATTCGGCTGGCTACACCTTC	CASSVGQVDSAGYTF
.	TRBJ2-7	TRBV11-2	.	TGTGCCAGCAGCTTAGATCTTAACGGGAGAGCCGGGGAGCAGTACTTC	CASSLDLNGRAGEQYF
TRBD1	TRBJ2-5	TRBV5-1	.	TGCGCCAGCAGCTTGGCGACAGGGGAAGAGACCCAGTACTTC	CASSLATGEETQYF
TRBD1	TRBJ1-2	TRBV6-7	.	TGTGCCAGCAGTTACTCGTGTGCCTGGGACAGGGAGTCCTATGGCTACACCTTC	CASSYSCAWDRESYGYTF
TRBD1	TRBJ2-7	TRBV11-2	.	TGTGCCAGCAGCACCCGACAGGGGATAACCTACGAGCAGTACTTC	CASSTRQGITYEQYF
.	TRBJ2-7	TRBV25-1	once	TGTGCCAGCAGTGATAGCTCTAGCGATACGTACGAGCAGTACTTC	CASSDSSSDTYEQYF
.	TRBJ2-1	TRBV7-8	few	TGTGCCAGCGCCTCGGTGGGGGACAATGAGCAGTTCTTC	CASASVGDNEQFF
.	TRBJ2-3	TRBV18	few	TGTGCCAGCTCACCACCGACGAGTAGAACAGATACGCAGTATTTT	CASSPPTSRTDTQYF
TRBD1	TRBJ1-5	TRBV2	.	TGTGCCAGCAAGACAGGGGGTGTCAGCAATCAGCCCCAGCATTTT	CASKTGGVSNQPQHF
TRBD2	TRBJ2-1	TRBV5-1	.	TGCGCCAGCAGCTTGACGATTAGCGGGGTTTGGAATGAGCAGTTCTTC	CASSLTISGVWNEQFF
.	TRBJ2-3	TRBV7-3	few	TGTGCCAGCAGCCCTTCAGGTTGGGGGGACACAGATACGCAGTATTTT	CASSPSGWGDTDTQYF
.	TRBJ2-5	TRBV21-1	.	TGTGCCAGCAGCAATCCCAGCGGGAGGTTGTTAGAGACCCTGTACTTC	CASSNPSGRLLETLYF
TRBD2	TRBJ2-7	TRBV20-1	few	TGCAGTGCGCTAGCGGGAACTCTCTCGTCCTACGAGCAGTACTTC	CSALAGTLSSYEQYF
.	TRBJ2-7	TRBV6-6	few	TGTGCCACCGGTACCTACGAGCAGTACTTC	CATGTYEQYF
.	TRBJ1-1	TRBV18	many	TGTGCCAGCTCAGAGACAAGGATGAACACTGAAGCTTTCTTT	CASSETRMNTEAFF
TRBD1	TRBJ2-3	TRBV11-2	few	TGTGCCAGCAGCTTAGACTTCCGGGACAGGGTAACAGATACGCAGTATTTT	CASSLDFRDRVTDTQYF
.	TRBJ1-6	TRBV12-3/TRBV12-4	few	TGTGCCAGCTCGACAGGTCTGAATAATTCACCCCTCCACTTT	CASSTGLNNSPLHF
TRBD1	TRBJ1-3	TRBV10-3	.	TGTGCCATCAAAGGGACAGGGGGAAACACCATATATTTT	CAIKGTGGNTIYF
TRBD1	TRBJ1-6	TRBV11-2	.	TGTGCCAGCAACCAAATAGACAGGGATAATTCACCCCTCCACTTT	CASNQIDRDNSPLHF
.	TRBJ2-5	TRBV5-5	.	TGTGCCAGCAGCTTGGATGCGGGCCGCCAAGAGACCCAGTACTTC	CASSLDAGRQETQYF
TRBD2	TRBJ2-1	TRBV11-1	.	TGTGCCAGCAGCTTAGCGGGAAAGCTAGCGGGAGGGCCGGTTTACAATGAGCAGTTCTTC	CASSLAGKLAGGPVYNEQFF
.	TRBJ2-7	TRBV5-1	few	TGCGCCAGCAGCTTGTTATCCCGGCGGACAGATGGGTCCTACGAGCAGTACTTC	CASSLLSRRTDGSYEQYF
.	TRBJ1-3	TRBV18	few	TGTGCCAGCTCACCACTGGCGCGGACTTCTGGAAACACCATATATTTT	CASSPLARTSGNTIYF
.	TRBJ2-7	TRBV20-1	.	TGCAGTGCTACCGAGGGCGGGGCAACTACGAAAAGGTACTTC	CSATEGGATTKRYF
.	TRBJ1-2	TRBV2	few	TGTGCCAGTAATAGGGACAATAACTATGGCTACACCTTC	CASNRDNNYGYTF
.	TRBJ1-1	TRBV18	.	TGTGCCAGCTCACCGAGCATAGGGGGGATCACTGAAGCTTTCTTT	CASSPSIGGITEAFF
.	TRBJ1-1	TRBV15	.	TGTGCCACCAGCGCGGGTTATACTGAAGCTTTCTTT	CATSAGYTEAFF